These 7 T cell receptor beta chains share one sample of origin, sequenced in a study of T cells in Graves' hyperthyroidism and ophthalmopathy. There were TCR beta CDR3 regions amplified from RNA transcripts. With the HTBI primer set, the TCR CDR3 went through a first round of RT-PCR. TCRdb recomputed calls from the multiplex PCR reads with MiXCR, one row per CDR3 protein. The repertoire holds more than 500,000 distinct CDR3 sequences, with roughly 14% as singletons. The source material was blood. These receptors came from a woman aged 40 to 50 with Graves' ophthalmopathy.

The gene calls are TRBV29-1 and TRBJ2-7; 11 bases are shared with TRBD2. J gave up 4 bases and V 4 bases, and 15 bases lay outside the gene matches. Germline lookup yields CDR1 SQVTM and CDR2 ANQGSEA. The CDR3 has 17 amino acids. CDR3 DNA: TGCAGCGTTGTTAGCACACCAGTAAGGACTAGCGGGTACGAGCAGTACTTC. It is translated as CSVVSTPVRTSGYEQYF.

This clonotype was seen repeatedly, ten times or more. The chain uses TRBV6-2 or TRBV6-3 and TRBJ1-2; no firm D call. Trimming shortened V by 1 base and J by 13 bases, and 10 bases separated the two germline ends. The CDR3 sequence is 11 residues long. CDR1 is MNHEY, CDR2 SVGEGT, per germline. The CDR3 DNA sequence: TGTGCCAGCAGTTACTGGACTGAAATCACCTTC. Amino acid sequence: CASSYWTEITF.

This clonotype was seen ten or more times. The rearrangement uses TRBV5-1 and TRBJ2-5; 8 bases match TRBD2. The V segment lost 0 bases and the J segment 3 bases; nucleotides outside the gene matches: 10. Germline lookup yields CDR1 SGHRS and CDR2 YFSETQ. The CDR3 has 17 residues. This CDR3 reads CASSLGLGSAGEETQYF. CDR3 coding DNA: TGCGCCAGCAGCTTGGGCTTGGGGTCAGCGGGAGAAGAGACCCAGTACTTC.

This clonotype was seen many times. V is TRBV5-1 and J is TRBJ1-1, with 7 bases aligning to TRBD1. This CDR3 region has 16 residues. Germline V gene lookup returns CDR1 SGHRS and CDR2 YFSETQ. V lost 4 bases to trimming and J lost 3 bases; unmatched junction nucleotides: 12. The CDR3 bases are TGCGCCAGCAGCCATGGGGACAGCTTAGGGTACACTGAAGCTTTCTTT. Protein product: CASSHGDSLGYTEAFF.

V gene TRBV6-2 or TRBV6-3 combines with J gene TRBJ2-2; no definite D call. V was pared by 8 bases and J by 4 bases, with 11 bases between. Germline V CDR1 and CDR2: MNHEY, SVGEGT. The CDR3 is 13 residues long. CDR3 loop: CASVMVGTGELFF. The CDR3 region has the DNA TGTGCCAGCGTTATGGTGGGCACCGGGGAGCTGTTTTTT.

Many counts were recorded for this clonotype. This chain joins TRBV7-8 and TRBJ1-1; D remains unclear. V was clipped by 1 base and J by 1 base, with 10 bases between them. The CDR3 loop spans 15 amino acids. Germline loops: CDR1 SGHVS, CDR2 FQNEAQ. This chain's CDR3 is CASSLELRENTEAFF. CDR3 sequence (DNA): TGTGCCAGCAGCTTAGAGCTTAGGGAGAACACTGAAGCTTTCTTT.

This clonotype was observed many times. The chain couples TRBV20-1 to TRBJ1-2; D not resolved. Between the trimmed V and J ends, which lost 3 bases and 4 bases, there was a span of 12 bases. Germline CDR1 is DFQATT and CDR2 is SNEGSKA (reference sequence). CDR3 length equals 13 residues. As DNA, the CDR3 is TGCAGTGCTAGTCGGGAAGGGCCCTATGGCTACACCTTC. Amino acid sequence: CSASREGPYGYTF.